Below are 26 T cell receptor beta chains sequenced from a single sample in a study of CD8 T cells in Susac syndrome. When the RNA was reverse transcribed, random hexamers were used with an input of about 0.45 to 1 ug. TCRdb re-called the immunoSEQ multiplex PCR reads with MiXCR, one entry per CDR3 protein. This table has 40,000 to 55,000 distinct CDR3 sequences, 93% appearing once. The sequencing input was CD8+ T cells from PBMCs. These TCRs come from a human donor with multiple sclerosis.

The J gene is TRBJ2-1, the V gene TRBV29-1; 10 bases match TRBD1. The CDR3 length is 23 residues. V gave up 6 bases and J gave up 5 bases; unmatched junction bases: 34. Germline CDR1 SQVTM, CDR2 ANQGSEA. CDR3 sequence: CSVPNFRTLLVTLWGQGNNEQFF. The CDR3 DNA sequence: TGCAGCGTCCCAAACTTTAGAACCCTTCTCGTAACATTGTGGGGACAGGGGAACAATGAGCAGTTCTTC.

CDR3 protein: CASSRGGSLRDTEAFF. CDR3 nucleotides: TGTGCCAGCAGCCGTGGGGGATCCTTGCGGGACACTGAAGCTTTCTTT. The chain couples TRBV7-2 to TRBJ1-1; tentative D call: TRBD1 (5 bases). Germline V gene sequence: CDR1 SGHTA, CDR2 FQGNSA. V was shortened by 5 bases and J by 3 bases, with 19 bases between the two germline ends. This CDR3 is built from 16 residues.

The CDR3 bases are TGTGCCAGCAGTATGAGTGAGGATACGCAGTATTTT. Translation gives CASSMSEDTQYF. V and J are TRBV12-3 or TRBV12-4 and TRBJ2-3; no clear D. The V end was cut by 5 bases, the J end by 6 bases, with 9 bases between. The CDR3 runs 12 residues.

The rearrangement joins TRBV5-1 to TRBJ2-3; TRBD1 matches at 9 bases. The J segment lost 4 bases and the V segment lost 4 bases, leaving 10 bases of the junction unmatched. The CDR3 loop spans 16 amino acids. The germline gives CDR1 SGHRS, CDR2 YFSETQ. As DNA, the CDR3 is TGCGCCAGCAGCCCCTTAGGGACAGGGAATCCAGATACGCAGTATTTT. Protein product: CASSPLGTGNPDTQYF.

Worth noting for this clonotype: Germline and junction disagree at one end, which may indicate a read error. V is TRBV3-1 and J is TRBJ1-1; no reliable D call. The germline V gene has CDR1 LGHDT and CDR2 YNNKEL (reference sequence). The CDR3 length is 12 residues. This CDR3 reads CASSPKSLTFVF. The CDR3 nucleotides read TGTGCCAGCAGCCCAAAGTCCCTCACCTTCGTTTTT.

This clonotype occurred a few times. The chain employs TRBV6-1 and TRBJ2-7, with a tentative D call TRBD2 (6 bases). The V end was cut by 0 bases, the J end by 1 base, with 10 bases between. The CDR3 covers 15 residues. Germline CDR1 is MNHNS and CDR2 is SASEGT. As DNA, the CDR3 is TGTGCCAGCAGTGAAGCGCTTGGGGGGTCCTACGAGCAGTACTTC. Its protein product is CASSEALGGSYEQYF.

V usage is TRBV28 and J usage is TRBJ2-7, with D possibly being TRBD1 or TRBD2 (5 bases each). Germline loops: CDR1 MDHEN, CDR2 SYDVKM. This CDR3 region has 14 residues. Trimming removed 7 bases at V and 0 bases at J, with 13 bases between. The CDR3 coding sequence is TGTGCCAGCACCCGGGACGACGGCTCCTACGAGCAGTACTTC. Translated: CASTRDDGSYEQYF.

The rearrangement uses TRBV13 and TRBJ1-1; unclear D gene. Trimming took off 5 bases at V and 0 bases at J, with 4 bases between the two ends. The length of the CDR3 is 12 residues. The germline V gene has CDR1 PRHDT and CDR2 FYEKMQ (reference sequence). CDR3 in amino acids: CASSRLNTEAFF. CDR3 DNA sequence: TGTGCCAGCAGCAGACTGAACACTGAAGCTTTCTTT. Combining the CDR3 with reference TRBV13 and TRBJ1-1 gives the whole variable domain AAGVIQSPRHLIKEKRETATLKCYPIPRHDTVYWYQQGPGQDPQFLISFYEKMQSDKGSIPDRFSAQQFSDYHSELNMSSLELGDSALYFCASSRLNTEAFFGQGTRLTVV.

DNA of the CDR3: TGTGCCAGTAGTATCGGGACTGGGAAAGCTTTCTTT. Its translation: CASSIGTGKAFF. This chain connects TRBV19 to TRBJ1-1, with a possible D match to TRBD1 (5 bases). The CDR3 is made up of 12 amino acids. V was pared by 3 bases and J by 9 bases, with 11 bases between. CDR1 and CDR2 (germline): LNHDA, SQIVND (reference sequence).

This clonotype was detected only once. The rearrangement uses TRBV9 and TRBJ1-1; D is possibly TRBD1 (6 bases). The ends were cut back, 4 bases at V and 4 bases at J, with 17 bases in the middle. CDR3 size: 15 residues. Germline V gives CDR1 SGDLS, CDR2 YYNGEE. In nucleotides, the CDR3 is TGTGCCAGCAGCTTTGGAGAGGGGGAGGGCACTGAAGCTTTCTTT. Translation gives CASSFGEGEGTEAFF. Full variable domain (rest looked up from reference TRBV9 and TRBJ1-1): DSGVTQTPKHLITATGQRVTLRCSPRSGDLSVYWYQQSLDQGLQFLIQYYNGEERAKGNILERFSAQQFPDLHSELNLSSLELGDSALYFCASSFGEGEGTEAFFGQGTRLTVV.

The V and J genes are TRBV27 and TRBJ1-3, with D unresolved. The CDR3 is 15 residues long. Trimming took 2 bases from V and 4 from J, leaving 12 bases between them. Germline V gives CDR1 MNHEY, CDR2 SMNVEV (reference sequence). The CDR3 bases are TGTGCCAGCAGTTTAACCGCGCCCGTCGGAAACACCATATATTTT. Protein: CASSLTAPVGNTIYF.

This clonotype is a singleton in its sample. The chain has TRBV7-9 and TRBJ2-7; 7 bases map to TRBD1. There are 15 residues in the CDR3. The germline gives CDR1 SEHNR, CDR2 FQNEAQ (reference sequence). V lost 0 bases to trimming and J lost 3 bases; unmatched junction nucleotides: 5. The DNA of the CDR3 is TGTGCCAGCAGCTTAGCACAGGGGATAATCTACGAGCAGTACTTC. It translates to CASSLAQGIIYEQYF.

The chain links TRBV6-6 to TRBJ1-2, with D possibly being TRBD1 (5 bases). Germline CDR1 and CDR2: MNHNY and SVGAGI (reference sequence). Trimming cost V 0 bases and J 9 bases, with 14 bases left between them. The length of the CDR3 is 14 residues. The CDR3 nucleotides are TGTGCCAGCAGTTACTCGGAAGGGGAAAAACGCTACACCTTC. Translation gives CASSYSEGEKRYTF.

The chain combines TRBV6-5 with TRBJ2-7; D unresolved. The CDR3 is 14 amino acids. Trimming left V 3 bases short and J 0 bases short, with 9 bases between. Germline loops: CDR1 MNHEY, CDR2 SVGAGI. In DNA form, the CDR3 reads TGTGCCAGCAGTTATTCCCCCCCCTCCTACGAGCAGTACTTC. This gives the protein CASSYSPPSYEQYF.

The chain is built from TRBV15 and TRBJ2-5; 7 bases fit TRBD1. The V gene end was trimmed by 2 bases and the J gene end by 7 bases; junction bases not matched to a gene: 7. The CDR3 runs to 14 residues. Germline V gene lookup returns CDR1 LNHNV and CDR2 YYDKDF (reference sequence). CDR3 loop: CATSRPGQSGTQYF. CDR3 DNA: TGTGCCACCAGCAGACCGGGACAGTCGGGGACCCAGTACTTC.

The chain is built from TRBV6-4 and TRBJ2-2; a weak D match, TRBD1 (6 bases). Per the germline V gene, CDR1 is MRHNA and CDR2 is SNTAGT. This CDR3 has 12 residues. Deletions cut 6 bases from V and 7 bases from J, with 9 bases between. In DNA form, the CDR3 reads TGTGCCAGCAGAGACAGGTTCGGGGAGCTGTTTTTT. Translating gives CASRDRFGELFF.

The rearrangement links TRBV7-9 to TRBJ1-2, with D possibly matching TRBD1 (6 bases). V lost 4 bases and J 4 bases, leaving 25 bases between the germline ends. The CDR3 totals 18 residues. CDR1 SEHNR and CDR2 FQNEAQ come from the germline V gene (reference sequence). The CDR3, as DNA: TGTGCCAGCAGCTCCACCCCCCCAGGGGCAGCGAAGGGCTATGGCTACACCTTC. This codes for CASSSTPPGAAKGYGYTF.

The CDR3 nucleotides read TGTGCCAGCAGGGTGGCGGGGGGCATGAGGGAGCAGTACTTC. Translated: CASRVAGGMREQYF. The chain carries TRBV27 and TRBJ2-7; the match to TRBD2 covers 8 bases. The CDR3 has 14 residues. Germline CDR1 reads MNHEY; CDR2 reads SMNVEV (reference sequence). The ends lost 6 bases at V and 7 bases at J; junction bases unmatched: 11.

CDR3 sequence reads: CSVEDLTGVWTEAFF. CDR3 sequence (DNA): TGCAGCGTTGAAGATCTGACAGGGGTCTGGACTGAAGCTTTCTTT. The genes are TRBV29-1 and TRBJ1-1; 8 bases fit TRBD1. The CDR3 contains 15 residues. CDR1 is SQVTM, CDR2 ANQGSEA, per germline. J gave up 5 bases and V 0 bases, and 8 bases lay outside the gene matches.

The CDR3 sequence: CASSLGVTWDEQFF. CDR3 sequence (DNA): TGTGCCAGCAGCTTAGGGGTCACTTGGGACGAGCAGTTCTTC. The rearrangement links TRBV7-9 to TRBJ2-1, with D possibly called TRBD1 or TRBD2 (5 bases each). Trimming removed 1 base at V and 10 bases at J, with 14 bases between. Germline V lookup: CDR1 SEHNR, CDR2 FQNEAQ (reference sequence). CDR3 length equals 14 residues.

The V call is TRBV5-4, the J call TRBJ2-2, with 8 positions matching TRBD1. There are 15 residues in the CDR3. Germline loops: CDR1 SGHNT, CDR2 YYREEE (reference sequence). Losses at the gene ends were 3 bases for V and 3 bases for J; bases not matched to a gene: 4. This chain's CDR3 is CASSSGGLDTGELFF. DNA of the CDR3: TGTGCCAGCAGCTCAGGGGGCCTGGACACCGGGGAGCTGTTTTTT.

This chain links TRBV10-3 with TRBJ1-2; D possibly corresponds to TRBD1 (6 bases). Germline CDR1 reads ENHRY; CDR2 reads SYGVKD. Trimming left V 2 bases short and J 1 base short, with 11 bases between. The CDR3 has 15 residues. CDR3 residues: CAISEAGVVNYGYTF. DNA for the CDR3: TGTGCCATCAGTGAGGCAGGGGTGGTTAACTATGGCTACACCTTC.

Here the CDR3 reads CASKTDRYNSPLHF. CDR3 sequence (DNA): TGTGCCAGCAAGACAGACCGCTATAATTCACCCCTCCACTTT. The genes are TRBV28 and TRBJ1-6; possibly TRBD1 for D (5 bases). Trimming removed 7 bases at V and 3 bases at J, with 10 bases between. This CDR3 has 14 amino acids. Germline CDR1 and CDR2: MDHEN and SYDVKM.

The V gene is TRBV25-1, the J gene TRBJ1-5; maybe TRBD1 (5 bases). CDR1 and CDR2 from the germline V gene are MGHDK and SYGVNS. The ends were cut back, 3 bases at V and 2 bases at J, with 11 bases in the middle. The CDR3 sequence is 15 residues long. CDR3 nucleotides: TGTGCCAGCAGTGATGGGGACGTGGGCAATCAGCCCCAGCATTTT. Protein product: CASSDGDVGNQPQHF. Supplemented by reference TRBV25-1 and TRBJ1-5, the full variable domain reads EADIYQTPRYLVIGTGKKITLECSQTMGHDKMYWYQQDPGMELHLIHYSYGVNSTEKGDLSSESTVSRIRTEHFPLTLESARPSHTSQYLCASSDGDVGNQPQHFGDGTRLSIL.

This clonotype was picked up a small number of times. The CDR3, as DNA: TGTGCCAGCAGTGAGGGACAGGGGGCAGATACGCAGTATTTT. This codes for CASSEGQGADTQYF. The chain recombines TRBV6-4 with TRBJ2-3; the match to TRBD1 covers 11 bases. This CDR3 comprises 14 residues. Germline-derived CDR1 and CDR2 are MRHNA and SNTAGT. The V segment lost 3 bases and the J segment 4 bases; nucleotides outside the gene matches: 0.

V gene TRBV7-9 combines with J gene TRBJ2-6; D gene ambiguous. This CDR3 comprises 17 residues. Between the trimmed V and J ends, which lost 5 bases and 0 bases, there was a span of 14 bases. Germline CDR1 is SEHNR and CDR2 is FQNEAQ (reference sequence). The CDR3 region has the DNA TGTGCCAGCAGCCAGTCCTCTCTTAACTCTGGGGCCAACGTCCTGACTTTC. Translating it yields CASSQSSLNSGANVLTF.